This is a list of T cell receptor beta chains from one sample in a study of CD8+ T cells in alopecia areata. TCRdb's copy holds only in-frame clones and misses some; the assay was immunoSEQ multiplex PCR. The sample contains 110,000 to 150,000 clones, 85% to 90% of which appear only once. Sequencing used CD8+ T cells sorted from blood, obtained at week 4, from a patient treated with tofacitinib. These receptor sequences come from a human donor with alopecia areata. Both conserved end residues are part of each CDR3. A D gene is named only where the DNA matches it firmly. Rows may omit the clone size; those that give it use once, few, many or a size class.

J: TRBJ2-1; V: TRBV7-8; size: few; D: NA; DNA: TGTGCCAGCAGCTTAGGAGAGTGGGCGAGCTCCTACAATGAGCAGTTCTTC; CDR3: CASSLGEWASSYNEQFF
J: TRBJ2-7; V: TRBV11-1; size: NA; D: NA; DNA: TGTGCCAGCAGCTTATTTGGCAGCGGACGGCTCTACGAGCAGTACTTC; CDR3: CASSLFGSGRLYEQYF
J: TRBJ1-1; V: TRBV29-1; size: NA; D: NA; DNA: TGCAGCGTAACAGGGAGATCTGAAGCTTTCTTT; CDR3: CSVTGRSEAFF
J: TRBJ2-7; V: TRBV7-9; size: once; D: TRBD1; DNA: TGTGCCAGCACCAAAACGCCGGGACAGGCAGGACTCGAGCAGTACTTC; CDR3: CASTKTPGQAGLEQYF
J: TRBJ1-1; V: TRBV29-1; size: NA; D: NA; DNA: TGCAGCGTTGAAGCGGACACTGAAGCTTTCTTT; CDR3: CSVEADTEAFF
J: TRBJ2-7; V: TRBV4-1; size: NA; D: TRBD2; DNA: TGCGCCAGCAGCCAAGCTAGCGGGGGGACCAGCTCCTACGAGCAGTACTTC; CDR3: CASSQASGGTSSYEQYF
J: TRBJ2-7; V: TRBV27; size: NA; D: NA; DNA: TGTGCCAGCAGTTTAGTCCGACCACCCAGCCACTACGAGCAGTACTTC; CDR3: CASSLVRPPSHYEQYF
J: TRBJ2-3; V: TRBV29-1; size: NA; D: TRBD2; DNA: TGCAGCGTTGAACTACTAGCGGGAGCCGAATGGGGGGCAGATACGCAGTATTTT; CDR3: CSVELLAGAEWGADTQYF
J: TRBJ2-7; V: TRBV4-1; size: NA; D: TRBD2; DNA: TGCGCCAGCAGCCAGGTTACGGGAGGGGGCTCCTACGAGCAGTACTTC; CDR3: CASSQVTGGGSYEQYF
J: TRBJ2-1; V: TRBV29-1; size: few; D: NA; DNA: TGCAGCGTTGAAGTTGTCCCAGCGCTTACGAGGAATGAGCAGTTCTTC; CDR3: CSVEVVPALTRNEQFF
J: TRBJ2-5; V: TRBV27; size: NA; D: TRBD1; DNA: TGTGCCACCAGAGGACAGGGGGAGACCCAGTACTTC; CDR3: CATRGQGETQYF
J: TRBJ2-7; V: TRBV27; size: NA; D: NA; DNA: TGTGCCAGCACGGGCAAAGGCTACGAGCAGTACTTC; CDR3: CASTGKGYEQYF
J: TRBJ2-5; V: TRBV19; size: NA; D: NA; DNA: TGTGCCAGTAGTATAGCCCTAGGAAGTCTGGCCGAAGAGACCCAGTACTTC; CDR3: CASSIALGSLAEETQYF
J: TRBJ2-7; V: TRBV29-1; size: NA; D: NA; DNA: TGCAGCGTGTACAGGGACTCCTACGAGCAGTACTTC; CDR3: CSVYRDSYEQYF
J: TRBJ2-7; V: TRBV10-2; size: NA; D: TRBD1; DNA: TGCGCCAGCAGCCTCGGGACAGGGGCCTACGAGCAGTACTTC; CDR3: CASSLGTGAYEQYF
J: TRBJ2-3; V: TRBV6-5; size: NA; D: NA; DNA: TGTGCCAGCAGTTACTCGGTCACTAGCCTCGGAGATACGCAGTATTTT; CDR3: CASSYSVTSLGDTQYF
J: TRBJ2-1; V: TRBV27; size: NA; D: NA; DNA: TGTGCCAGCAGACTTGTCGGAGGCTCCTACAATGAGCAGTTCTTC; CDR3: CASRLVGGSYNEQFF
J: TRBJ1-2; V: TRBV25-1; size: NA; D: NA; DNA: TGTGCCAGCAGTGAATTCGGCTTATATGGCTACACCTTC; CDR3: CASSEFGLYGYTF
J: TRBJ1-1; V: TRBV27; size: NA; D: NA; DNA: TGTGCCAGCAGCTGGGGGGAAGGGACTGAAGCTTTCTTT; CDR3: CASSWGEGTEAFF
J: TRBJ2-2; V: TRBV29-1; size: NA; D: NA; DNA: TGCAGCGTTGGAGGGCTCGAGGGGGCCGGGGAGCTGTTTTTT; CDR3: CSVGGLEGAGELFF
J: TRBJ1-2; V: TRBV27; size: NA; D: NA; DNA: TGTGCCAGCAGTTCCTCGCCCAGGAACTATGGCTACACCTTC; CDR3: CASSSSPRNYGYTF
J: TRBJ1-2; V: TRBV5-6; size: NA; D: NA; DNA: TGTGCCAGCAGCTTTTCGTCCGATCAAGCTAACTATGGCTACACCTTC; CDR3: CASSFSSDQANYGYTF
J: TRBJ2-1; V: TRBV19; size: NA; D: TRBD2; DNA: TGTGCCAGTTGGGGGACTAGCGGAGGGAGGGGCTACAATGAGCAGTTCTTC; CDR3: CASWGTSGGRGYNEQFF
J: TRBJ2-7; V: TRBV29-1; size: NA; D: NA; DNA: TGCAGCGTTGGGGGGGGCCCCGAGCAGTACTTC; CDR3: CSVGGGPEQYF
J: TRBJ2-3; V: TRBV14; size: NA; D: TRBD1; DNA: TGTGCCAGCAGCCAACCCTGGACAGGGAGAGGAGCAGATACGCAGTATTTT; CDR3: CASSQPWTGRGADTQYF
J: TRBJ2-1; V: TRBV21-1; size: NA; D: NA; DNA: TGTGCCATCATTAGCGGCTACAATGAGCAGTTCTTC; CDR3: CAIISGYNEQFF
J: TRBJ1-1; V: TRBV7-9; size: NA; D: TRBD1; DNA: TGTGCCAGCAGTCAACCAGGGGGCGAAGAAGCTTTCTTT; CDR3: CASSQPGGEEAFF
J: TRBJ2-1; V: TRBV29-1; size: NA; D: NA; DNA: TGCACCCTTGAGGACGGGCACCACAATGAGCAGTTCTTC; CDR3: CTLEDGHHNEQFF
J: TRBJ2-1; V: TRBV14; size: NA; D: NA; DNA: TGTGCCAGCAGCCAAGCCCCGCAGGGAGATGAGCAGTTCTTC; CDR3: CASSQAPQGDEQFF
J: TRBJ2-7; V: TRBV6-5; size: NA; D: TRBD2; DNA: TGTGCCAGCAGTTACTCTGGCGCGGGGGGGCTCTACGAGCAGTACTTC; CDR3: CASSYSGAGGLYEQYF
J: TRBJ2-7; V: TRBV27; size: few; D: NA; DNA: TGTGCCAGCAGTCAACAGGGCTCCTACGAGCAGTACTTC; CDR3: CASSQQGSYEQYF
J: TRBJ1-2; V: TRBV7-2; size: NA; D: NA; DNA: TGTGCCAGCAGCTTAGTTGGTGCGGATGTCAACTATGGCTACACCTTC; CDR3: CASSLVGADVNYGYTF
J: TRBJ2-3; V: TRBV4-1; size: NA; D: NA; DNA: TGCGCCAGCAGCCACGGGGGCCGTACGCAGTATTTT; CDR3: CASSHGGRTQYF
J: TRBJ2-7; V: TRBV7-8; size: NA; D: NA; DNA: TGTGCCAGCCAAAGGGGGTTGGGGAACATCTACGAGCAGTACTTC; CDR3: CASQRGLGNIYEQYF
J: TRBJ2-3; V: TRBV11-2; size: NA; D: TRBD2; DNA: TGTGCCAGCAGCTTAGGGACTAGCGGGAGCACAGATACGCAGTATTTT; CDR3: CASSLGTSGSTDTQYF
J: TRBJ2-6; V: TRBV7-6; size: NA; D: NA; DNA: TGTGCCAGCAGCTTAGAAGCCTCTGGGGCCAACGTCCTGACTTTC; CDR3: CASSLEASGANVLTF
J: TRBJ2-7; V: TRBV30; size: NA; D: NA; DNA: TGTGCCTGGAGCTTGGCCTACGAGCAGTACTTC; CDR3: CAWSLAYEQYF
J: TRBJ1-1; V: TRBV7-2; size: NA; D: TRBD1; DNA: TGTGCCAGCAGCTTAGGGACAGGGATTTTGTACACTGAAGCTTTCTTT; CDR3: CASSLGTGILYTEAFF
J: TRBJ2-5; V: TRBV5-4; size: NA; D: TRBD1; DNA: TGTGCCAGCAGCTTAGAGGGGACAGGAGAGACCCAGTACTTC; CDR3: CASSLEGTGETQYF
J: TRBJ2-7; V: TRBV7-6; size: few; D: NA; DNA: TGTGCCAGCAGCTTAGACACGACCTACGAGCAGTACTTC; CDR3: CASSLDTTYEQYF
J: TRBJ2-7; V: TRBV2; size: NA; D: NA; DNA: TGTGCCAGCAGAGGGGGGCCTAGCTACGAGCAGTACTTC; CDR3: CASRGGPSYEQYF
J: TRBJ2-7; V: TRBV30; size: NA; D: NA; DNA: TGTGCCTGGAGAGGACAGTCCTACGAGCAGTACTTC; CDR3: CAWRGQSYEQYF
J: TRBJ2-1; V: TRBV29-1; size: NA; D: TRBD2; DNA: TGCAGCGCTGAGGACCCCAGCACCTTTAGCGGGGGCAATGAGCAGTTCTTC; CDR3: CSAEDPSTFSGGNEQFF
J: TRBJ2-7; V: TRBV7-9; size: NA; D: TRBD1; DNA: TGTGCCAGCAGCTCGGAAGACAGGGGGAATCCCTACGAGCAGTACTTC; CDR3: CASSSEDRGNPYEQYF
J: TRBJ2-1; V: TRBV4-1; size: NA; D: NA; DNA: TGCGCCAGCAGCCACCGTTCGAACGAGGAGAATGAGCAGTTCTTC; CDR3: CASSHRSNEENEQFF
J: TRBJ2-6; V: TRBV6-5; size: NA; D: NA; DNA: TGTGCCAGCAGTTACTCATCTGGGGCTGGGGCCAACGTCCTGACTTTC; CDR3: CASSYSSGAGANVLTF
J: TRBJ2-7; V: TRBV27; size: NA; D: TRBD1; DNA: TGTGCCAGCAGCTCTGGACAGGGTTACGAGCAGTACTTC; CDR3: CASSSGQGYEQYF
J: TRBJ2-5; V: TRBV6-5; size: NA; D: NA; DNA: TGTGCCAGCAGTTCCGGACCGGTCGTGGAGACCCAGTACTTC; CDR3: CASSSGPVVETQYF
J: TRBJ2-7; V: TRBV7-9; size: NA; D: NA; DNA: TGTGCCAGCAGCTTGGTCTACGAGCAGTACTTC; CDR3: CASSLVYEQYF
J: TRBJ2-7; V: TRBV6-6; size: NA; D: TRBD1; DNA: TGTGCCAGCAGTTACTCCGGGACAGGGGGCGCCGAGCAGTACTTC; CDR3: CASSYSGTGGAEQYF
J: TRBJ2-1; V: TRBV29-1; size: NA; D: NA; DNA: TGCAGCGTTGATCCCTCCCCGTCCTACAATGAGCAGTTCTTC; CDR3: CSVDPSPSYNEQFF
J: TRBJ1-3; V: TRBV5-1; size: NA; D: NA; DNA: TGCGCCAGCAGCTTGGAGCCCTCAGACTACTCTGGAAACACCATATATTTT; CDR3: CASSLEPSDYSGNTIYF